A single sample gave rise to the 18 T cell receptor beta chains below, sequenced in a study of control samples from healthy donors and cancer patients. TCRdb's copy holds only in-frame clones and misses some; the assay was immunoSEQ multiplex PCR. The data show around 120,000 clones, roughly nine tenths seen once. Sequencing used PBMCs. The receptors here all came from a woman between 50 and 59 years old with colorectal cancer.

This chain joins TRBV6-5 and TRBJ1-1; the D is unclear. The CDR3 totals 13 residues. The V and J ends lost 7 bases and 0 bases respectively, with 9 bases between them. Germline-derived CDR1 and CDR2 are MNHEY and SVGAGI. The CDR3 is CASKEDLNTEAFF. Written as DNA, the CDR3 is TGTGCCAGCAAGGAGGACTTGAACACTGAAGCTTTCTTT.

The V gene is TRBV30, the J gene TRBJ1-2; D is unclear. Trimming took 4 bases from V and 6 from J, leaving 12 bases between them. Germline values: CDR1 GTSNPN, CDR2 SVGIG (reference sequence). This CDR3 is 12 amino acids long. Written as DNA, the CDR3 is TGTGCCTGGACCCCGGACGGGGATGGCTACACCTTC. This codes for CAWTPDGDGYTF.

A word on this clone: Compared with germline, one end of the junction differs, possibly owing to a read error. This chain connects TRBV29-1 to TRBJ2-2, with TRBD2 matching over 7 bases. The germline V gene has CDR1 SQVTM and CDR2 ANQGSEA. This CDR3 is 14 amino acids long. The CDR3 DNA sequence: TGCAGCGTGGAAGCGGGGAAGAACACCGGGGAGCTGTTTTTT. Amino acids: CSVEAGKNTGELFF.

J is TRBJ1-4 and V is TRBV30, with TRBD1 matching 7 bases. The V gene end was trimmed by 2 bases and the J gene end by 8 bases; junction bases not matched to a gene: 8. CDR1 is GTSNPN, CDR2 SVGIG, per germline (reference sequence). The CDR3 runs to 14 residues. The CDR3 DNA follows: TGTGCCTGGAGTCATACAGGGGTGGGGGAAAAACTGTTTTTT. Translating gives CAWSHTGVGEKLFF.

J is TRBJ2-2 and V is TRBV7-2; unclear D gene. The CDR3 consists of 15 residues. V was cut by 6 bases and J by 0 bases, with 11 bases left in between. CDR1 is SGHTA, CDR2 FQGNSA, per germline. The CDR3 DNA is TGTGCCAGCAGGGTCGACCCCGCGAACACCGGGGAGCTGTTTTTT. It translates to CASRVDPANTGELFF.

V gene TRBV30 combines with J gene TRBJ1-5; D not certain. The germline CDR1 and CDR2 sequences are GTSNPN and SVGIG (reference sequence). The CDR3 extends over 13 amino acids. Trimming took off 0 bases at V and 5 bases at J, with 8 bases between the two ends. The CDR3 DNA reads TGTGCCTGGAGTGTAATAGGTGATCAGCCCCAGCATTTT. Protein: CAWSVIGDQPQHF.

The CDR3 DNA reads TGTGCCTGGAGTGTAAGGGGACAAACCCAGCAGTACTTC. It specifies CAWSVRGQTQQYF. The chain carries TRBV30 and TRBJ2-7; D might be TRBD1 (6 bases). The V gene lost 0 bases and the J gene lost 8 bases, with 14 bases spanning the gap. From germline, CDR1 is GTSNPN and CDR2 SVGIG (reference sequence). This CDR3 comprises 13 residues.

The chain has TRBV13 and TRBJ2-5; D may be TRBD2 (6 bases). This CDR3 has 13 amino acids. CDR1 and CDR2 (germline): PRHDT, FYEKMQ (reference sequence). The V end lost 5 bases, the J end lost 2 bases, and 9 bases lay between the germline ends. CDR3 loop: CASSPGGQETQYF. The DNA of the CDR3 is TGTGCCAGCAGCCCCGGGGGTCAAGAGACCCAGTACTTC.

The chain uses TRBV3-1 (or the pseudogene TRBV3-2) and TRBJ2-3, with a weak D call TRBD1 (5 bases). Between the trimmed V and J ends, which lost 0 bases and 7 bases, there was a span of 20 bases. CDR1 and CDR2 from the germline V gene are LGHDT and YNNKEL (reference sequence). The CDR3 loop spans 17 amino acids. The CDR3 DNA follows: TGTGCCAGCAGCCAAGATCCGGCAGGGCGCCTTCGGAATACGCAGTATTTT. It specifies CASSQDPAGRLRNTQYF.

The rearrangement links TRBV4-1 to TRBJ1-4, with a possible D match to TRBD1 (6 bases). The CDR3 is made up of 15 amino acids. V was clipped by 0 bases and J by 13 bases, with 18 bases between them. CDR1 MGHRA and CDR2 YSYEKL come from the germline V gene. In nucleotides, the CDR3 is TGCGCCAGCAGCCAAGAACAGACAGGATCTAGGGTACTGTTTTTT. Translating it yields CASSQEQTGSRVLFF.

The chain combines TRBV19 with TRBJ1-1; 8 nucleotides align to TRBD1. CDR1 LNHDA and CDR2 SQIVND come from the germline V gene (reference sequence). V lost 7 bases, J lost 1 base, and 5 bases stayed unmatched. The CDR3 contains 14 residues. The CDR3 sequence: CASILGQENTEAFF. In DNA form, the CDR3 reads TGTGCCAGTATACTGGGACAGGAGAACACTGAAGCTTTCTTT.

The chain is built from TRBV11-3 and TRBJ2-7, with 12 nucleotides matching TRBD1. Germline V gene data show CDR1 as SGHNT and CDR2 as YENEEA. Trimming cost V 5 bases and J 4 bases; bases outside gene matches: 3. CDR3 size: 14 residues. CDR3: CASSPGQGAYEQYF. DNA of the CDR3: TGTGCCAGCAGCCCGGGACAGGGGGCTTACGAGCAGTACTTC.

This chain uses TRBV11-2 with TRBJ2-7, with D perhaps matching TRBD1 or TRBD2 (6 bases each). Germline V gives CDR1 SGHAT, CDR2 FQNNGV. The length of the CDR3 is 16 residues. Deletions cut 6 bases from V and 5 bases from J, with 23 bases between. Here the CDR3 reads CASSLRSGGGYNEQYF. The CDR3 DNA follows: TGTGCCAGCAGTTTGAGGTCCGGGGGCGGCTATAACGAGCAGTACTTC.

V usage is TRBV10-3 and J usage is TRBJ1-1; D not certain. Per the germline V gene, CDR1 is ENHRY and CDR2 is SYGVKD. The CDR3 runs to 12 residues. The V end lost 8 bases, the J end lost 7 bases, and 14 bases lay between the germline ends. The CDR3 reads CAILPGEGEAFF. CDR3 coding DNA: TGTGCCATCTTACCCGGGGAGGGTGAAGCTTTCTTT.

V usage is TRBV19 and J usage is TRBJ1-5; 12 nucleotides align to TRBD1. With 6 bases clipped from V and 4 bases from J, the junction kept 25 bases outside the gene matches. The CDR3 extends over 22 amino acids. From germline, CDR1 is LNHDA and CDR2 SQIVND (reference sequence). CDR3 sequence: CASRSVYSPGTGGDLGNQPQHF. The DNA of the CDR3 is TGTGCCAGTAGATCGGTATATTCCCCCGGGACAGGGGGCGACTTAGGTAATCAGCCCCAGCATTTT.

The rearrangement links TRBV21-1 to TRBJ1-1. TRBV21-1 is an annotated pseudogene. The CDR3 covers 11 residues. CDR3 coding DNA: TGTGCCGAGCAGTATAAGACTGAAGCTTTCTTT. Its translation is CAEQYKTEAFF.

The V and J genes are TRBV28 and TRBJ2-7, with 13 bases matching TRBD2. Germline CDR1 and CDR2: MDHEN and SYDVKM. The trim removed 7 bases at V and 1 base at J, leaving 4 bases unmatched. The CDR3 covers 15 residues. CDR3 nucleotides: TGTGCCAGCATTGGACTAGCGGGAGCGTCCTACGAGCAGTACTTC. Translating gives CASIGLAGASYEQYF. Full variable domain (rest looked up from reference TRBV28 and TRBJ2-7): DVKVTQSSRYLVKRTGEKVFLECVQDMDHENMFWYRQDPGLGLRLIYFSYDVKMKEKGDIPEGYSVSREKKERFSLILESASTNQTSMYLCASIGLAGASYEQYFGPGTRLTVT.

The V and J genes are TRBV27 and TRBJ2-7; TRBD2 agrees at 8 bases. The CDR3 is 12 residues long. The V gene end was trimmed by 5 bases and the J gene end by 4 bases; junction bases not matched to a gene: 1. CDR1 and CDR2 from the germline V gene are MNHEY and SMNVEV (reference sequence). The chain's CDR3 is CASSPGGYEQYF. The DNA of the CDR3 is TGTGCCAGCAGTCCGGGGGGGTACGAGCAGTACTTC.